This paragraph reports one TCR beta chain. The data stem from a study of shared clonotypes between healthy human individuals. Unsorted PBMC DNA sequencing spanned ten immunoSEQ deep assay plates. TCRdb's table, derived via immunoSEQ multiplex PCR, lists solely in-frame clones and lacks some. The table lists approximately 500,000 clones, around 79% of them singletons. The V end was cut by 0 bases, the J end by 3 bases, with 5 bases between. In germline, CDR1 is MNHEY, CDR2 SVGAGI. The CDR3 is 14 amino acids. For genomic DNA, unsorted samples relied on around 81 million PBMCs. The material sequenced was PBMCs. The chain has TRBV6-5 and TRBJ2-2; D remains unclear. The TCR sequence derives from a woman aged 40 to 55 in good health. Some clones in this sample may be carry-over from other donors' samples. In DNA, the CDR3 is TGTGCCAGCAGTTACTCGAGGCACACCGGGGAGCTGTTTTTT. It encodes CASSYSRHTGELFF.